The 27 T cell receptor beta chains in this list originate from one sample, sequenced in a study of blood T cell repertoires in COVID-19 (TCRdb year 2020). Libraries came from the immunoSEQ multiplex PCR assay. This immuneACCESS table, as held by TCRdb, lists in-frame sequences with V and J called but not all clones. Of the missing ones, under half trace to an unresolved V gene in checked studies; the others have no known cause. Here the sample has hundreds of thousands of clones; about 86% occur a single time. Jointly, the top ten make up 3.5% to 4% of the sample. Sequencing was carried out using PBMCs or T cells enriched from blood (not recorded which). The receptors here all came from a woman aged 40 to 50 with acute COVID-19.

V usage is TRBV10-1 and J usage is TRBJ2-3; D call uncertain. There are 16 residues in the CDR3. CDR1 is WNHNN, CDR2 SYGVQD, per germline (reference sequence). Between the trimmed V and J ends, which lost 0 bases and 1 base, there was a span of 11 bases. The CDR3 coding sequence is TGCGCCAGCAGTGAGTCGAGCGCTAGACGCACAGATACGCAGTATTTT. Its protein product is CASSESSARRTDTQYF.

This clone has more than one count but fewer than ten. The chain recombines TRBV5-1 with TRBJ2-5; 9 positions match TRBD1. The CDR3 consists of 15 residues. J lost 4 bases, V lost 0 bases, and 4 bases had no gene match. Germline V CDR1 and CDR2: SGHRS, YFSETQ. The CDR3 bases are TGCGCCAGCAGCTTGGAGGGGACAGGGATAGAGACCCAGTACTTC. Encoded protein: CASSLEGTGIETQYF.

For the CDR3, the DNA is TGTGCCAGCTCACCCGGACTAGCGGGATTCGGGCCAGATACGCAGTATTTT. Amino acid sequence: CASSPGLAGFGPDTQYF. The chain has TRBV18 and TRBJ2-3, with TRBD2 matching 12 bases. Germline V gene data show CDR1 as KGHSH and CDR2 as LQKENI. The CDR3 spans 17 residues. V was clipped by 3 bases and J by 4 bases; unmatched bases: 8.

This sequence joins TRBV11-2 and TRBJ2-2, with D tentatively TRBD2 (5 bases). V was pared by 5 bases and J by 4 bases, with 11 bases between. The CDR3 loop spans 14 amino acids. Germline assignment: CDR1 SGHAT and CDR2 FQNNGV. The CDR3 loop is CASSLERFTGELFF. The CDR3 nucleotides are TGTGCCAGCAGCCTTGAGCGGTTCACCGGGGAGCTGTTTTTT.

The rearrangement uses TRBV4-1 and TRBJ1-6, with 7 bases fitting TRBD1. The CDR3 runs to 16 residues. V trimming: 5 bases; J trimming: 7 bases; junction bases outside the gene matches: 11. Looked up from germline, CDR1 is MGHRA and CDR2 is YSYEKL. The CDR3 coding sequence is TGCGCCAGCAGCGAACTCTCCGGGACAGTGAATTCACCCCTCCACTTT. Translation: CASSELSGTVNSPLHF.

Turning to this clone: At one end, the junction sequence differs from germline, possibly due to a read error. The chain combines TRBV28 with TRBJ1-2; TRBD1 might be the D (6 bases). CDR1 and CDR2 (germline): MDHEN, SYDVKM. The CDR3 sequence is 11 residues long. The CDR3 spells CASSPVGGPVF. Written as DNA, the CDR3 is TGTGCCAGCAGCCCGGTCGGGGGGCCTGTCTTC.

This clone was seen a handful of times. The chain couples TRBV12-3 or TRBV12-4 to TRBJ1-1; D is ambiguous. Trimming took off 2 bases at V and 11 bases at J, with 15 bases between the two ends. The CDR3 runs 13 residues. As DNA, the CDR3 is TGTGCCAGCAGTTTATTACTGAGGGAAGGGGCTTTCTTT. Amino acids: CASSLLLREGAFF.

V gene TRBV28 combines with J gene TRBJ1-2; tentatively, D is TRBD1 (6 bases). Germline lookup yields CDR1 MDHEN and CDR2 SYDVKM. The CDR3 has 13 amino acids. Trimming pared 10 bases from V and 10 bases from J, leaving 22 bases between. The CDR3 sequence is CAITHRDGLDYTF. The CDR3 DNA reads as TGTGCCATAACTCACAGGGATGGTCTCGACTACACCTTC.

The rearrangement joins TRBV5-1 to TRBJ1-1, with 8 bases identical to TRBD1. Germline CDR1 is SGHRS and CDR2 is YFSETQ. There are 15 residues in the CDR3. V lost 1 base, J lost 4 bases, and 6 bases stayed unmatched. CDR3 coding DNA: TGCGCCAGCAGCTTGACCTCTGACAGGGGCACTGAAGCTTTCTTT. Translating it yields CASSLTSDRGTEAFF.

The chain is built from TRBV5-1 and TRBJ1-1; maybe TRBD1 (6 bases). Trimming pared 2 bases from V and 5 bases from J, leaving 10 bases between. Germline CDR1 and CDR2: SGHRS and YFSETQ. The CDR3 is made up of 13 amino acids. The CDR3 region has the DNA TGCGCCAGCAGCTTTAAGGGGGGGACTGAAGCTTTCTTT. Its translation: CASSFKGGTEAFF.

The chain uses TRBV3-1 (or the pseudogene TRBV3-2) and TRBJ2-7, with D tentatively TRBD2 (5 bases). The germline V gene encodes CDR1 LGHDT and CDR2 YNNKEL (reference sequence). This CDR3 is 17 amino acids long. Trimming removed 2 bases at V and 2 bases at J, with 19 bases between. The CDR3 coding sequence is TGTGCCAGCAGCCAAAAAATCGGATCACTAGTTCCCTACGAGCAGTACTTC. Its translation is CASSQKIGSLVPYEQYF.

The chain couples TRBV19 to TRBJ1-2; a weak D match, TRBD1 (6 bases). The CDR3 is made up of 16 amino acids. The V gene's germline CDR1 is LNHDA and CDR2 SQIVND (reference sequence). The V gene lost 7 bases and the J gene lost 0 bases, with 18 bases spanning the gap. The DNA for the CDR3 is TGTGCCAGTACCCTCACCCCACAGGGCGCTAACTATGGCTACACCTTC. Amino acids: CASTLTPQGANYGYTF.

This clone was counted a single time. This sequence joins TRBV19 and TRBJ2-1; possible D gene TRBD2, 6 bases. Germline loops: CDR1 LNHDA, CDR2 SQIVND (reference sequence). The V and J ends lost 11 bases and 7 bases respectively, with 12 bases between them. The CDR3 is 11 amino acids. For the CDR3, the DNA is TGTGCCGGAGGGAATTGGAATGAGCAGTTCTTC. This encodes CAGGNWNEQFF.

The V gene is TRBV6-2 or TRBV6-3, the J gene TRBJ2-3, with 9 bases that match TRBD1. Germline values: CDR1 MNHEY, CDR2 SVGEGT. The CDR3 extends over 15 amino acids. The trim removed 6 bases at V and 6 bases at J, leaving 10 bases unmatched. The CDR3 loop reads CASSTSGTGTDTQYF. In DNA, the CDR3 is TGTGCCAGCAGCACTTCCGGGACAGGGACCGATACGCAGTATTTT.

The V call is TRBV11-2, the J call TRBJ2-3; D gene uncertain. V lost 5 bases and J 8 bases, leaving 8 bases between the germline ends. Germline-derived CDR1 and CDR2 are SGHAT and FQNNGV. CDR3 length equals 11 residues. This CDR3 is CASSQGGTQYF. As DNA, the CDR3 is TGTGCCAGCAGCCAAGGCGGTACGCAGTATTTT.

This clone was counted once. The V call is TRBV7-3, the J call TRBJ2-1, with 7 bases aligning to TRBD2. Germline CDR1 SGHTA, CDR2 FQGTGA. The V gene end was trimmed by 3 bases and the J gene end by 5 bases; junction bases not matched to a gene: 16. The CDR3 length is 18 residues. The CDR3, as DNA: TGTGCCAGCAGCTTGGGTGTGGCTAGCGGCCCCCGACACAATGAGCAGTTCTTC. Protein sequence: CASSLGVASGPRHNEQFF.

The CDR3 DNA follows: TGTGCCAGCTCAACGCCGGGACAAAACACCGGGGAGCTGTTTTTT. Amino acids: CASSTPGQNTGELFF. V gene TRBV18 combines with J gene TRBJ2-2; perhaps TRBD1 as D (6 bases). CDR1 is KGHSH, CDR2 LQKENI, per germline. V was shortened by 5 bases and J by 2 bases, with 12 bases between the two germline ends. This CDR3 has 15 residues.

This rearrangement joins TRBV7-3 to TRBJ2-1; D call uncertain. There are 16 residues in the CDR3. V was cut by 3 bases and J by 2 bases, with 14 bases left in between. Germline V gene data show CDR1 as SGHTA and CDR2 as FQGTGA. The CDR3 here is CASSFIAGGPYNEQFF. Written as DNA, the CDR3 is TGTGCCAGCAGCTTCATCGCCGGCGGCCCCTACAATGAGCAGTTCTTC.

V is TRBV7-9 and J is TRBJ1-2; TRBD1 is a possible D gene (6 bases). Trimming left V 3 bases short and J 0 bases short, with 17 bases between. CDR3 size: 17 residues. Germline CDR1 and CDR2: SEHNR and FQNEAQ (reference sequence). CDR3: CASSLGGRGDPNYGYTF. The CDR3 bases are TGTGCCAGCAGCTTGGGTGGCAGGGGAGATCCTAACTATGGCTACACCTTC.

This chain connects TRBV9 to TRBJ2-1; 10 bases agree with TRBD2. CDR1 and CDR2 (germline): SGDLS, YYNGEE. This CDR3 contains 14 residues. J lost 3 bases, V lost 3 bases, and 0 bases had no gene match. CDR3 loop: CASSGTSGYNEQFF. In DNA form, the CDR3 reads TGTGCCAGCAGCGGGACTAGCGGCTACAATGAGCAGTTCTTC.

V usage is TRBV19 and J usage is TRBJ2-7, with 9 bases that match TRBD1. Per the germline V gene, CDR1 is LNHDA and CDR2 is SQIVND (reference sequence). The CDR3 consists of 14 residues. V dropped 7 bases and J dropped 5; count of bases not matched to a gene: 9. The CDR3 DNA sequence: TGTGCCAGTACCGCCGGGACAGGGATCAACGAGCAGTACTTC. Its protein product is CASTAGTGINEQYF.

The chain joins TRBV19 to TRBJ1-1; maybe TRBD1 (6 bases). CDR1 LNHDA and CDR2 SQIVND come from the germline V gene (reference sequence). This CDR3 contains 18 residues. V was cut by 2 bases and J by 0 bases, with 19 bases left in between. Written as DNA, the CDR3 is TGTGCCAGTAGTATATTTAGAAGGGACAAATCATTGAACACTGAAGCTTTCTTT. This gives the protein CASSIFRRDKSLNTEAFF.

The chain joins TRBV28 to TRBJ2-2, with 9 bases lining up with TRBD2. The CDR3 has 14 amino acids. With 5 bases clipped from V and 5 bases from J, the junction kept 3 bases outside the gene matches. Germline lookup yields CDR1 MDHEN and CDR2 SYDVKM. The CDR3 nucleotides read TGTGCCAGCAGTAGCGGGAGGAGGACCGGGGAGCTGTTTTTT. Its protein product is CASSSGRRTGELFF.

The chain has TRBV7-8 and TRBJ1-2, with D maybe TRBD1 (5 bases). Germline V gene sequence: CDR1 SGHVS, CDR2 FQNEAQ. Trimming shortened V by 1 base and J by 0 bases, and 6 bases separated the two germline ends. This CDR3 contains 14 residues. The CDR3 loop reads CASSLGGANYGYTF. CDR3 coding DNA: TGTGCCAGCAGCTTAGGGGGCGCTAACTATGGCTACACCTTC.

This clone came up a few times. Here the CDR3 reads CASSTEIQGTEAFF. CDR3 nucleotide sequence: TGTGCCAGCAGTACAGAAATTCAGGGCACTGAAGCTTTCTTT. The genes are TRBV28 and TRBJ1-1; tentative D call: TRBD1 (5 bases). The ends were cut back, 5 bases at V and 4 bases at J, with 14 bases in the middle. There are 14 residues in the CDR3. Germline lookup yields CDR1 MDHEN and CDR2 SYDVKM.

This clone was observed a single time. This chain uses TRBV19 with TRBJ1-5; D is unclear. The CDR3 sequence is 15 residues long. CDR1 and CDR2 from the germline V gene are LNHDA and SQIVND (reference sequence). The V gene lost 3 bases and the J gene lost 0 bases, with 9 bases spanning the gap. The DNA for the CDR3 is TGTGCCAGTAGTATTGTGCAGATTAGCAATCAGCCCCAGCATTTT. Protein sequence: CASSIVQISNQPQHF.

The V gene is TRBV7-3, the J gene TRBJ2-1, with D tentatively TRBD2 (5 bases). The germline V and J ends were trimmed by 3 bases and 11 bases, with 11 bases remaining between them. Germline V gives CDR1 SGHTA, CDR2 FQGTGA. CDR3 size: 12 residues. The CDR3 reads CASSLGSSQQFF. DNA for the CDR3: TGTGCCAGCAGCTTGGGGAGTTCCCAGCAGTTCTTC.